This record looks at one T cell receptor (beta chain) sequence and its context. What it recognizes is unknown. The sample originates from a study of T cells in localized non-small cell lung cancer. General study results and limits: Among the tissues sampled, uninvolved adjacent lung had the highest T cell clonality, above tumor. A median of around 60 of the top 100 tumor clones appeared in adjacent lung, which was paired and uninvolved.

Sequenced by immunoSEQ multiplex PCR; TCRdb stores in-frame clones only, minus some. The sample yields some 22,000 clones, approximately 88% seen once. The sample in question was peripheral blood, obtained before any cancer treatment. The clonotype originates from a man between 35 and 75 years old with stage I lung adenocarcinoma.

The CDR3 protein is CASTPPPLAGEQFF. Here the CDR3 DNA reads TGTGCCAGCACCCCTCCGCCACTAGCGGGAGAGCAGTTCTTC. V is TRBV7-2 and J is TRBJ2-1; TRBD2 agrees at 10 bases. The V gene's germline CDR1 is SGHTA and CDR2 FQGNSA. The V and J ends lost 7 bases and 10 bases, in that order; junction bases with no gene match: 10. The CDR3 has 14 amino acids.